These 30 T cell receptor beta chains originate from one sample sequenced in a study of Tregs in tolerant kidney transplant recipients. Clones were sequenced by immunoSEQ multiplex PCR, and TCRdb holds only the in-frame ones, with some missing. The profile covers approximately 69,000 clones, with about 89% appearing a single time and approximately 0.4% taken by the ten largest. Here the sequenced sample was CD4+ T cells from blood, taken before the transplant. Receptors originate from a human donor who received a combined kidney and bone marrow transplant.

The genes are TRBV11-2 and TRBJ1-3, with D possibly being TRBD1 (5 bases). The V and J ends lost 5 bases and 0 bases respectively, with 14 bases between them. The CDR3 extends over 16 amino acids. CDR1 is SGHAT and CDR2 is FQNNGV in the germline V gene. CDR3 DNA: TGTGCCAGCAGCCCGTCCCAGGGAATCTCTGGAAACACCATATATTTT. Its translation: CASSPSQGISGNTIYF. The entire variable domain, with the rest obtained from reference TRBV11-2 and TRBJ1-3, is as follows: EAGVAQSPRYKIIEKRQSVAFWCNPISGHATLYWYQQILGQGPKLLIQFQNNGVVDDSQLPKDRFSAERLKGVDSTLKIQPAKLEDSAVYLCASSPSQGISGNTIYFGEGSWLTVV.

The V and J genes are TRBV19 and TRBJ2-7, with 7 nucleotides matching TRBD1. The germline CDR1 and CDR2 sequences are LNHDA and SQIVND (reference sequence). V trimming: 4 bases; J trimming: 3 bases; junction bases outside the gene matches: 9. The CDR3 spans 15 residues. In DNA, the CDR3 is TGTGCCAGTAGTACCACGGGACAGAGTGGCTACGAGCAGTACTTC. Translating it yields CASSTTGQSGYEQYF.

The count of this clone is one. The V call is TRBV5-1, the J call TRBJ2-1, with TRBD1 matching 8 bases. Losses at the gene ends were 0 bases for V and 7 bases for J; bases not matched to a gene: 6. The V gene's germline CDR1 is SGHRS and CDR2 YFSETQ. The CDR3 sequence is 15 residues long. The CDR3 DNA reads TGCGCCAGCAGCTTGGTGGCAGGGGGCAGGAATGAGCAGTTCTTC. It codes for CASSLVAGGRNEQFF.

The chain uses TRBV5-1 and TRBJ2-3, with D possibly being TRBD1 (5 bases). Germline V gene lookup returns CDR1 SGHRS and CDR2 YFSETQ. The length of the CDR3 is 18 residues. Between the trimmed V and J ends, which lost 9 bases and 0 bases, there was a span of 26 bases. The CDR3 reads CAMERRVQIGPSTDTQYF. CDR3 bases: TGCGCCATGGAACGCAGGGTGCAAATAGGACCTAGCACAGATACGCAGTATTTT.

The chain employs TRBV15 and TRBJ2-2, with 8 bases that match TRBD2. The CDR3 is 15 residues long. The V and J ends lost 6 bases and 7 bases, in that order; junction bases with no gene match: 10. Germline values: CDR1 LNHNV, CDR2 YYDKDF (reference sequence). This CDR3 reads CATSETGTRDGELFF. In DNA form, the CDR3 reads TGTGCCACCAGTGAAACCGGGACTAGGGACGGGGAGCTGTTTTTT.

This clone was detected only once. The V gene is TRBV15, the J gene TRBJ2-3; D gene uncertain. Germline CDR1 is LNHNV and CDR2 is YYDKDF (reference sequence). Trimming took 5 bases from V and 5 from J, leaving 2 bases between them. The CDR3 is 10 amino acids. The CDR3 DNA sequence: TGTGCCACCAGCCTAGATACGCAGTATTTT. Its protein is CATSLDTQYF.

Here the CDR3 DNA reads TGTGCCAGCTCACCCGGCGGGGCTCCCTACGAGCAGTACTTC. Its translation: CASSPGGAPYEQYF. The V gene is TRBV18, the J gene TRBJ2-7, with a tentative D call TRBD2 (6 bases). Germline V gene data show CDR1 as KGHSH and CDR2 as LQKENI. The CDR3 runs to 14 residues. Trimming removed 3 bases from V and 2 bases from J, with 11 bases in between.

The rearrangement joins TRBV28 to TRBJ1-2; no clear D. The CDR3 contains 13 residues. CDR1 MDHEN and CDR2 SYDVKM come from the germline V gene. Trimming pared 6 bases from V and 8 bases from J, leaving 16 bases between. The CDR3 reads CASRLVGYGGYTF. In nucleotides, the CDR3 is TGTGCCAGCAGATTGGTTGGGTACGGGGGCTACACCTTC.

A single count supports this clone. The genes are TRBV5-6 and TRBJ1-5; a weak D match, TRBD1 (5 bases). The CDR3 covers 15 residues. Germline lookup yields CDR1 SGHDT and CDR2 YYEEEE. The V gene lost 1 base and the J gene lost 4 bases, with 12 bases spanning the gap. The CDR3: CASSLQGVTNQPQHF. For the CDR3, the DNA is TGTGCCAGCAGCTTGCAAGGGGTGACTAATCAGCCCCAGCATTTT.

This chain connects TRBV4-1 to TRBJ2-5, with TRBD1 identical over 7 bases. The germline V gene encodes CDR1 MGHRA and CDR2 YSYEKL. With 1 base clipped from V and 9 bases from J, the junction kept 2 bases outside the gene matches. The CDR3 spans 12 residues. For the CDR3, the DNA is TGCGCCAGCAGCCAAGCGGGACAGCCCCAGTACTTC. This sequence encodes CASSQAGQPQYF.

The J gene is TRBJ2-1, the V gene TRBV9; maybe TRBD1 (6 bases). Germline loops: CDR1 SGDLS, CDR2 YYNGEE. The V end lost 4 bases, the J end lost 0 bases, and 14 bases lay between the germline ends. The CDR3 is 16 amino acids. CDR3 nucleotides: TGTGCCAGCAGCACAGAGGACAGCCTCTCCTACAATGAGCAGTTCTTC. Translating gives CASSTEDSLSYNEQFF.

V is TRBV28 and J is TRBJ2-7; 13 bases match TRBD2. From germline, CDR1 is MDHEN and CDR2 SYDVKM. The CDR3 contains 15 residues. With 7 bases clipped from V and 4 bases from J, the junction kept 7 bases outside the gene matches. The CDR3 nucleotides read TGTGCCAGCACCTGGACTAGCGGGAGTCCGTACGAGCAGTACTTC. Protein sequence: CASTWTSGSPYEQYF.

This chain uses TRBV11-1 with TRBJ1-1; 8 positions agree with TRBD1. The germline gives CDR1 SGHAT, CDR2 FQDESV (reference sequence). V gave up 3 bases and J gave up 4 bases; unmatched junction bases: 4. The CDR3 loop spans 14 amino acids. This CDR3 is CASSFGQGGTEAFF. The CDR3 bases are TGTGCCAGCAGCTTTGGACAGGGAGGCACTGAAGCTTTCTTT.

This chain links TRBV5-1 with TRBJ1-4; unclear D gene. The germline gives CDR1 SGHRS, CDR2 YFSETQ. Trimming stripped 0 bases from V and 0 bases from J, with 6 bases between. There are 15 residues in the CDR3. The CDR3 DNA is TGCGCCAGCAGCTTGGGTCAGACAACTAATGAAAAACTGTTTTTT. This sequence encodes CASSLGQTTNEKLFF.

V is TRBV28 and J is TRBJ2-1; D is undetermined. V dropped 6 bases and J dropped 2 bases, with 14 bases sitting between them. Germline V gives CDR1 MDHEN, CDR2 SYDVKM. The CDR3 is made up of 15 amino acids. The CDR3 DNA sequence: TGTGCCAGCAGCCAGAGACTCCCTACCTACAATGAGCAGTTCTTC. Translating gives CASSQRLPTYNEQFF.

The chain employs TRBV30 and TRBJ2-7, with D perhaps TRBD1 (5 bases). Germline V gives CDR1 GTSNPN, CDR2 SVGIG (reference sequence). Trimming stripped 0 bases from V and 3 bases from J, with 12 bases between. The CDR3 is made up of 14 amino acids. In DNA form, the CDR3 reads TGTGCCTGGAGTGTAAAACAGGCGAACTACGAGCAGTACTTC. Amino acid sequence: CAWSVKQANYEQYF.

The chain employs TRBV7-9 and TRBJ2-7, with 8 bases aligning to TRBD1. V shed 1 base, J shed 7 bases, and the junction held 6 bases outside the gene matches. The CDR3 extends over 14 amino acids. Germline CDR1 is SEHNR and CDR2 is FQNEAQ (reference sequence). The DNA for the CDR3 is TGTGCCAGCAGCTTAGGGACAGGGTTCTGGGAGCAGTACTTC. Translated, it gives CASSLGTGFWEQYF.

The chain couples TRBV2 to TRBJ2-2; D is uncertain. CDR1 and CDR2 from the germline V gene are SNHLY and FYNNEI. Trimming cost V 7 bases and J 6 bases, with 6 bases left between them. The CDR3 loop spans 11 amino acids. CDR3 DNA sequence: TGTGCCAGCAATCTTGCCGGGGAGCTGTTTTTT. Translating it yields CASNLAGELFF.

This clone came up once. This chain connects TRBV2 to TRBJ1-1, with TRBD1 matching 7 bases. In germline, CDR1 is SNHLY, CDR2 FYNNEI. Trimming removed 8 bases from V and 0 bases from J; junction bases left unmatched: 3. The CDR3 is 13 residues long. The CDR3 sequence: CASGQELNTEAFF. The CDR3 nucleotides are TGTGCCAGCGGACAGGAACTGAACACTGAAGCTTTCTTT.

The chain's CDR3 is CASSLTGSQPQHF. DNA for the CDR3: TGTGCCAGCAGCTTAACGGGCAGTCAGCCCCAGCATTTT. The chain uses TRBV7-3 and TRBJ1-5; D is undetermined. In germline, CDR1 is SGHTA, CDR2 FQGTGA. Trimming cost V 0 bases and J 6 bases, with 6 bases left between them. The length of the CDR3 is 13 residues.

The rearrangement links TRBV7-2 to TRBJ1-1; maybe TRBD1 (5 bases). V was trimmed by 4 bases and J by 0 bases, leaving 6 bases between them. Germline CDR1 SGHTA, CDR2 FQGNSA. The CDR3 extends over 13 amino acids. DNA for the CDR3: TGTGCCAGCAGCTCCAGGGTGAACACTGAAGCTTTCTTT. Translated, it gives CASSSRVNTEAFF.

This chain joins TRBV2 and TRBJ2-3, with no clear D. V shed 2 bases and J shed 10 bases, with 16 bases lying between them. Germline CDR1 reads SNHLY; CDR2 reads FYNNEI. The CDR3 spans 14 residues. The chain's CDR3 is CASSEKSRGVAQYF. The DNA of the CDR3 is TGTGCCAGCAGTGAAAAGAGTCGTGGTGTAGCGCAGTATTTT. The variable domain in full, completed from reference TRBV2 and TRBJ2-3, reads EPEVTQTPSHQVTQMGQEVILRCVPISNHLYFYWYRQILGQKVEFLVSFYNNEISEKSEIFDDQFSVERPDGSNFTLKIRSTKLEDSAMYFCASSEKSRGVAQYFGPGTRLTVL.

The J gene is TRBJ2-2, the V gene TRBV7-3; 8 bases are shared with TRBD2. CDR3 length: 15 residues. Germline CDR1 and CDR2: SGHTA and FQGTGA. J gave up 6 bases and V 8 bases, and 11 bases lay outside the gene matches. CDR3 DNA: TGTGCCAGCTCCTTCGGGGGGGGGCGCGCCGGGGAGCTGTTTTTT. It codes for CASSFGGGRAGELFF. Filled out from reference TRBV7-3 and TRBJ2-2, the complete variable domain reads GAGVSQTPSNKVTEKGKYVELRCDPISGHTALYWYRQSLGQGPEFLIYFQGTGAADDSGLPNDRFFAVRPEGSVSTLKIQRTERGDSAVYLCASSFGGGRAGELFFGEGSRLTVL.

The V and J genes are TRBV2 and TRBJ2-7, with no clear D. The V end lost 5 bases, the J end lost 3 bases, and 8 bases lay between the germline ends. Germline V CDR1 and CDR2: SNHLY, FYNNEI. CDR3 length: 12 residues. The DNA of the CDR3 is TGTGCCAGCAGTCTATCCTACTACGAGCAGTACTTC. Amino acids: CASSLSYYEQYF.

This clone was recorded a few times. The J gene is TRBJ2-4, the V gene TRBV18, with 7 bases lining up with TRBD1. Germline V gene sequence: CDR1 KGHSH, CDR2 LQKENI. This CDR3 is 17 amino acids long. V shed 5 bases and J 0 bases; nucleotides not matched to a gene: 10. The CDR3 DNA follows: TGTGCCAGCTCAACTGTACAGGGGTCTCTAGCCAAAAACATTCAGTACTTC. It yields the protein CASSTVQGSLAKNIQYF.

This clone was detected once. V and J are TRBV5-1 and TRBJ2-5, with 11 bases lining up with TRBD1. This CDR3 has 15 residues. With V trimmed by 4 bases and J by 7 bases, 9 bases remained unmatched. CDR1 and CDR2 (germline): SGHRS, YFSETQ. CDR3 nucleotide sequence: TGCGCCAGCAGCACAGGGGACAGGGGGGCAGGGACCCAGTACTTC. It codes for CASSTGDRGAGTQYF.

J is TRBJ2-7 and V is TRBV14; tentatively, D is TRBD1 (6 bases). V was cut by 6 bases and J by 4 bases, with 19 bases left in between. The CDR3 covers 15 residues. In germline, CDR1 is SGHDN, CDR2 FVKESK. In DNA, the CDR3 is TGTGCCAGCAGTCCCAATGGGGGCCTTTGGTACGAGCAGTACTTC. This encodes CASSPNGGLWYEQYF. The full variable domain, its missing parts supplied by reference TRBV14 and TRBJ2-7, is EAGVTQFPSHSVIEKGQTVTLRCDPISGHDNLYWYRRVMGKEIKFLLHFVKESKQDESGMPNNRFLAERTGGTYSTLKVQPAELEDSGVYFCASSPNGGLWYEQYFGPGTRLTVT.

The genes are TRBV28 and TRBJ1-2; possible D gene TRBD1, 6 bases. V was shortened by 6 bases and J by 4 bases, with 21 bases between the two germline ends. The germline V gene has CDR1 MDHEN and CDR2 SYDVKM. This CDR3 has 16 amino acids. CDR3 in amino acids: CASSLDSVIGGYGYTF. Here the CDR3 DNA reads TGTGCCAGCAGCTTGGACAGCGTTATAGGGGGCTATGGCTACACCTTC.

The chain combines TRBV5-1 with TRBJ1-3, with D unclear. Trimming shortened V by 0 bases and J by 0 bases, and 10 bases separated the two germline ends. The germline V gene encodes CDR1 SGHRS and CDR2 YFSETQ. The CDR3 consists of 16 residues. The CDR3 region has the DNA TGCGCCAGCAGCTTGGTTTCGGCGGCCTCTGGAAACACCATATATTTT. It translates to CASSLVSAASGNTIYF. Variable domain in full (rest from reference TRBV5-1 and TRBJ1-3): KAGVTQTPRYLIKTRGQQVTLSCSPISGHRSVSWYQQTPGQGLQFLFEYFSETQRNKGNFPGRFSGRQFSNSRSEMNVSTLELGDSALYLCASSLVSAASGNTIYFGEGSWLTVV.

Worth noting for this clone: This CDR3 is also generated by other DNA sequences in the sample. This sequence joins TRBV28 and TRBJ1-5; TRBD1 matches at 8 bases. The CDR3 covers 15 residues. Per germline, CDR1 MDHEN and CDR2 SYDVKM. The junction had 4 bases not matched to a gene; V was cut back by 4 bases and J by 2 bases. The CDR3 reads CASSSPGQGNQPQHF. In DNA form, the CDR3 reads TGTGCCAGCAGTTCCCCGGGACAGGGCAATCAGCCCCAGCATTTT.